These T cell receptor beta chains were read from a single sample in a study of blood T cell repertoires in COVID-19. Clones were read by immunoSEQ multiplex PCR, and TCRdb kept only the in-frame ones, dropping some. Here the sample spans roughly 100,000 clones, approximately 84% being singletons. Sequencing input: peripheral blood. Receptors were obtained from a human donor in a cohort sampled during active or convalescent COVID-19. Both conserved end residues are part of each CDR3. A D gene is named only where the DNA matches it firmly. Rows may omit the clone size; those that give it use once, few, many or a size class.

J | V | size | D | DNA | CDR3
TRBJ1-5 | TRBV3-1/TRBV3-2 | - | - | TGTGCCAGCAGCCATAGAGGAACCAGTCAGCCCCAGCATTTT | CASSHRGTSQPQHF
TRBJ2-2 | TRBV21-1 | - | - | TGTGCCAGCAGCAGACCTAGCTCCCTATCTAGCGGGGGGGTTCTCATCGGGGAGCTGTTTTTT | CASSRPSSLSSGGVLIGELFF
TRBJ2-5 | TRBV5-4 | - | TRBD2 | TGTGCCAGCAGCTTGGGCTTAGCGGGGATCGAGACCCAGTACTTC | CASSLGLAGIETQYF
TRBJ2-7 | TRBV10-3 | - | - | TGTGCCATCAGTGAAGGGTCAGGGGACGAGCAGTACTTC | CAISEGSGDEQYF
TRBJ2-6 | TRBV7-9 | - | - | TGTGCCAGCAGCCTAGTCAAATCTGGGGCCAACGTCCTGACTTTC | CASSLVKSGANVLTF
TRBJ1-5 | TRBV2 | few | - | TGTGCCAGCAGAAAGGGGATGAATCAGCCCCAGCATTTT | CASRKGMNQPQHF
TRBJ2-3 | TRBV23-1 | - | - | TGCGCCAGCAGTCAAGAGGCGTTTTCTAGCACAGATACGCAGTATTTT | CASSQEAFSSTDTQYF
TRBJ1-6 | TRBV19 | - | - | TGTGCCAGTAGTCCGGGACAACCAGCCCCCCTCCACTTT | CASSPGQPAPLHF
TRBJ2-3 | TRBV30 | - | TRBD2 | TGTGCCTGGAGGGCGGGAGGGATAGATACGCAGTATTTT | CAWRAGGIDTQYF
TRBJ1-6 | TRBV5-1 | - | - | TGCGCCAGCAGCTTAGACACGGCGAGCTCCTATAATTCACCCCTCCACTTT | CASSLDTASSYNSPLHF
TRBJ1-2 | TRBV27 | - | TRBD1 | TGTGCCAGTAGTTTATATGCCCCCGGGACAGGGAGTTATGGCTACACCTTC | CASSLYAPGTGSYGYTF
TRBJ1-4 | TRBV4-3 | - | - | TGCGCCAGCAGCAGCCGACACCAAGCAGGGAACGAAAAACTGTTTTTT | CASSSRHQAGNEKLFF
TRBJ2-5 | TRBV2 | few | - | TGTGCCAGCAGTGGATCGGGGGAGACCCAGTACTTC | CASSGSGETQYF
TRBJ2-1 | TRBV6-5 | once | TRBD1 | TGTGCCAGCAGCCCCCTGACAGGGGGTGATGAGCAGTTCTTC | CASSPLTGGDEQFF
TRBJ1-3 | TRBV11-3 | - | - | TGTGCCAGCAGCTTAGCGGAGGGTTGGAACACCATATATTTT | CASSLAEGWNTIYF
TRBJ2-5 | TRBV5-6 | - | - | TGTGCCAGCAGCTTCCCCAGGGGAGAGACCCAGTACTTC | CASSFPRGETQYF